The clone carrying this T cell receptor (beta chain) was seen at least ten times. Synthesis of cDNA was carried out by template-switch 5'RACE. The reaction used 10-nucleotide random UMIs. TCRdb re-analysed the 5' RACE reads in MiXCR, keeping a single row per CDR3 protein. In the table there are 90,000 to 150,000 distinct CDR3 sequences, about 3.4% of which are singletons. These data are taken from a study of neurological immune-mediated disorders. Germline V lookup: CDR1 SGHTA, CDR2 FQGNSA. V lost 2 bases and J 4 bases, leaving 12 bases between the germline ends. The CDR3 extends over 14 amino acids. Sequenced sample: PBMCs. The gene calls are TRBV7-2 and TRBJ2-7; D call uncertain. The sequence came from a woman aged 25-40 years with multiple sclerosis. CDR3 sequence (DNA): TGTGCCAGCAGCTTATCTAGGCAGAATTACGAGCAGTACTTC. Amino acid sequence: CASSLSRQNYEQYF.